The subject of this entry is one T cell receptor beta chain. Its antigen remains unknown. The source of the sample is a study of shared clonotypes between healthy human individuals. Overall study: Two women and a few men aged 18 to 49 served as donors. Study outcomes and limitations: Naive subsets typically showed greater estimated richness than memory subsets.

Germline trimming cut 3 bases from V and 7 bases from J; bases unmatched to any gene: 3. CDR3 length: 15 amino acids. Germline V CDR1 and CDR2: MNHEY, SMNVEV (reference sequence). Original processing methods: In the immunoSEQ data, sequences were junction-only and lacked quality scores, so filtering differed. The data were produced by immunoSEQ multiplex PCR, yet TCRdb's version contains in-frame clones alone and is incomplete. The V and J calls and clone size come from that table; D and trimming were worked out from the DNA. The sample lists about 2.2 million clones, 80% to 95% occurring once. Terminally differentiated effector memory CD45RA+ cells were excluded by CCR7 positive selection of CD45RO-negative cells. Within Nashville, Tennessee resided all donors, each a Caucasian adult.

Sequenced material: naive CD8+ T cells from PBMCs. This chain links TRBV27 with TRBJ2-2; TRBD2 aligns across 12 bases. The receptor was isolated from a man between 18 and 29 years old in good health. Some clones in this sample may be carry-over from other donors' samples. In DNA, the CDR3 is TGTGCCAGCAGTTTCCTACTAGCGGGGGGCGGGGAGCTGTTTTTT. Encoded protein: CASSFLLAGGGELFF.